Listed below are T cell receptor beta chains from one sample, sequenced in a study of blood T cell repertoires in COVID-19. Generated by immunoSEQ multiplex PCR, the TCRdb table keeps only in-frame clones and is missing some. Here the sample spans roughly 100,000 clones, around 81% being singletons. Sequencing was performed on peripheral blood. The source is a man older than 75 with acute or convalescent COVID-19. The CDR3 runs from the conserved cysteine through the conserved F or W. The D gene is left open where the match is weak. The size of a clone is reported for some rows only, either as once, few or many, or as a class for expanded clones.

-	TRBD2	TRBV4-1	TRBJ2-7	TGCGCCAGCAGCCAAGTTTATCGAGAACTAGCGGGTGACGAGCAGTACTTC	CASSQVYRELAGDEQYF
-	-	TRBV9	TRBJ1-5	TGTGCCAGCAGCCTGGGCAGGGGATCCGACAATCAGCCCCAGCATTTT	CASSLGRGSDNQPQHF
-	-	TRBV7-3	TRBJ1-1	TGTGCCAGCAGCTTAGAGGGTATAATGAACACTGAAGCTTTCTTT	CASSLEGIMNTEAFF
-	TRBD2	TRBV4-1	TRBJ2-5	TGCGCCAGCAGCCAATATGACAGCGGGAGGGGAGAGACCCAGTACTTC	CASSQYDSGRGETQYF
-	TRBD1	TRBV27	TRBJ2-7	TGTGCCAGCAGTCCACGGACAGGGCGGGAGCAGTACTTC	CASSPRTGREQYF
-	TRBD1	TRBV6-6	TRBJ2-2	TGTGCCAGCAGGCGATCCGGGACAGGGAGAATCGGGGAGCTGTTTTTT	CASRRSGTGRIGELFF
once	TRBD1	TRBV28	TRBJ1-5	TGTGCCAGCAGACTGGGACAGAGCAATCAGCCCCAGCATTTT	CASRLGQSNQPQHF
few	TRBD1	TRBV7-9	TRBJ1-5	TGTGCCAGCAGCTCCTCCAGGGGGAGCCTCAATCAGCCCCAGCATTTT	CASSSSRGSLNQPQHF
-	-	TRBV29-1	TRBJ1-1	TGCAGCGTTAGACAGGTGAACACTGAAGCTTTCTTT	CSVRQVNTEAFF
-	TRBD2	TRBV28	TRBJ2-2	TGTGCCAGCAGTTTATGGAGCGGGATCATCTCCGGGGAGCTGTTTTTT	CASSLWSGIISGELFF
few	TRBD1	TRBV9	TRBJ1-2	TGTGCCAGCAGCTTTGCACCGGGACAGGGCAGCGGCTACACCTTC	CASSFAPGQGSGYTF
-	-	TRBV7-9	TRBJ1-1	TGTGCCAGCAGCTTAACGTCACAGGGCCCTGAAGCTTTCTTT	CASSLTSQGPEAFF
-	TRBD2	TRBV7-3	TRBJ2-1	TGTGCCAGCAGCTTCGGGACTAGCGGGAGTAGGGTGTTCTTC	CASSFGTSGSRVFF
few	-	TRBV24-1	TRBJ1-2	TGTGCCACCAGTGATTACCGTTCGGGGGGGAGCTATGGCTACACCTTC	CATSDYRSGGSYGYTF
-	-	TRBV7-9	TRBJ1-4	TGTGCCAGCAGCCGGACAGCTATGGATGAAAAACTGTTTTTT	CASSRTAMDEKLFF
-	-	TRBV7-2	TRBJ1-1	TGTGCCAGCAGCTTAGCCCCGGAGTACACTGAAGCTTTCTTT	CASSLAPEYTEAFF
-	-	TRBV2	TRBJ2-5	TGTGCCAGCAGACGCCCTAGCCAAGAGACCCAGTACTTC	CASRRPSQETQYF
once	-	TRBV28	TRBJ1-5	TGTGCCAGCAGTTTAGCAGGGGTGGACAATCAGCCCCAGCATTTT	CASSLAGVDNQPQHF
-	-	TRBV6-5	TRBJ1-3	TGTGCCAGCAGTTACGGAACAGCCTCTGGAAACACCATATATTTT	CASSYGTASGNTIYF
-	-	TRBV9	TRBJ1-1	TGTGCCAGCAGCGACGGGAGGGCCTATAACACTGAAGCTTTCTTT	CASSDGRAYNTEAFF
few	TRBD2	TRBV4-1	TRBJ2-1	TGCGCCAGCAGCCGGCATGCTAGCGGGAGTTACAATGAGCAGTTCTTC	CASSRHASGSYNEQFF
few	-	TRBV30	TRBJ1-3	TGTGCCTGGAGTGTAAAACTCTCTGGAAACACCATATATTTT	CAWSVKLSGNTIYF
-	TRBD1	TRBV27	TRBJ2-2	TGTGCCAGCAGAGCCGGGACAGGAGAAAAGCATAAAACCGGGGAGCTGTTTTTT	CASRAGTGEKHKTGELFF
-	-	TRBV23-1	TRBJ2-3	TGCGCCAGCAGTCAATCTCTGCGGGACGGAACAGATACGCAGTATTTT	CASSQSLRDGTDTQYF
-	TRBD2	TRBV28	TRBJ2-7	TGTGCCAGCAGTTTAAGGAGACTAGCGGGAGACGGGTACGAGCAGTACTTC	CASSLRRLAGDGYEQYF
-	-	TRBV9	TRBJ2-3	TGTGCCAGCAGCAGAGCCGGGACCCAGGGGGGTTTAAGCACAGATACGCAGTATTTT	CASSRAGTQGGLSTDTQYF
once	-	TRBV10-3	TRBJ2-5	TGTGCCATCAGTGGAGGCAGGGAAGAGACCCAGTACTTC	CAISGGREETQYF
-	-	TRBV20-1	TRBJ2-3	TGCAGTGCCACACAGACAGATACGCAGTATTTT	CSATQTDTQYF
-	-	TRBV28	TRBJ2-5	TGTGCCAGCAGCCTGGGAACAGGGAGCCAAGAGACCCAGTACTTC	CASSLGTGSQETQYF
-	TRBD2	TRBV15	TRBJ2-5	TGTGCCACCAGCGCGCGACTAGCGGGAGCGACCCAGTACTTC	CATSARLAGATQYF
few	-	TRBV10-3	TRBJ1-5	TGTGCCATCAGTGATGGGGCTAATCAGCCCCAGCATTTT	CAISDGANQPQHF
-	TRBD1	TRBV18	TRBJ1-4	TGTGCCAGCTCACCCGACAGGGGAGGGGCTGAAAAACTGTTTTTT	CASSPDRGGAEKLFF
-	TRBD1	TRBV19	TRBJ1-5	TGTGCCAGTAGAAAGACAGGGTCGGGCAATCAGCCCCAGCATTTT	CASRKTGSGNQPQHF
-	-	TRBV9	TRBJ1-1	TGTGCCAGCAGCCGTCAGGCGAACACTGAAGCTTTCTTT	CASSRQANTEAFF
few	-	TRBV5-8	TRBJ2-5	TGTGCCAGCAGCTTGGATCCGGGATCGGAGACCCAGTACTTC	CASSLDPGSETQYF
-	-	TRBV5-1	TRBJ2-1	TGCGCCAGCAGCTTGGTTCTAGACAGCCACTCCTACAATGAGCAGTTCTTC	CASSLVLDSHSYNEQFF
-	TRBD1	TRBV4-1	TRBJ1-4	TGCGCCAGCAGCCAAGTGACCCCAGGGGGTACTAATGAAAAACTGTTTTTT	CASSQVTPGGTNEKLFF
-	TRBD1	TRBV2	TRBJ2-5	TGTGCCAGCAGTGGACAGGGGGCGAGGCAAGAGACCCAGTACTTC	CASSGQGARQETQYF